Listed below are T cell receptor beta chains from one sample, sequenced in a study of blood T cell repertoires in COVID-19. The table came from immunoSEQ multiplex PCR; TCRdb's copy has only in-frame clones and leaves some out. Of about 300,000 clones listed, 80% to 90% are singletons. The sample was peripheral blood. These receptors originate from a woman aged 50 to 60 with COVID-19, enrolled during active disease. The CDR3 runs from the conserved cysteine through the conserved F or W. Fields, in order: D gene, clone size, V gene, J gene, CDR3 protein, CDR3 DNA. D genes are given only for firm matches. Only part of the rows carry a size: once, few, many, or a class if the clone is expanded.

d_call: NA; clone_size: NA; v_call: TRBV9; j_call: TRBJ2-3; cdr3_aa: CASSVDPASSEYF; cdr3_nt: TGTGCCAGCAGCGTAGACCCAGCGAGTTCGGAGTATTTT
d_call: NA; clone_size: NA; v_call: TRBV10-2; j_call: TRBJ2-4; cdr3_aa: CASRTEDWRVNIQYF; cdr3_nt: TGCGCCAGCAGGACCGAGGACTGGCGGGTAAACATTCAGTACTTC
d_call: TRBD1; clone_size: NA; v_call: TRBV6-5; j_call: TRBJ2-1; cdr3_aa: CASRLPGTDNEQFF; cdr3_nt: TGTGCCAGCAGGCTCCCTGGGACAGACAATGAGCAGTTCTTC
d_call: NA; clone_size: NA; v_call: TRBV21-1; j_call: TRBJ2-5; cdr3_aa: CASSKVVQREGPETQYF; cdr3_nt: TGTGCCAGCAGCAAAGTTGTCCAGCGGGAGGGCCCCGAGACCCAGTACTTC
d_call: TRBD2; clone_size: NA; v_call: TRBV7-3; j_call: TRBJ2-1; cdr3_aa: CASSLTGASGKNEQFF; cdr3_nt: TGTGCCAGCAGCTTAACCGGGGCTAGCGGGAAGAATGAGCAGTTCTTC
d_call: TRBD2; clone_size: few; v_call: TRBV3-1/TRBV3-2; j_call: TRBJ2-7; cdr3_aa: CASSQVGTSGRADEQYF; cdr3_nt: TGTGCCAGCAGCCAAGTCGGGACTAGCGGGAGGGCCGACGAGCAGTACTTC
d_call: NA; clone_size: NA; v_call: TRBV12-3/TRBV12-4; j_call: TRBJ2-4; cdr3_aa: CASNRGGDIQYF; cdr3_nt: TGTGCCAGTAACAGAGGAGGGGACATTCAGTACTTC
d_call: NA; clone_size: NA; v_call: TRBV18; j_call: TRBJ1-1; cdr3_aa: CASSPQGNLNTEAFF; cdr3_nt: TGTGCCAGCTCACCACAGGGGAACTTGAACACTGAAGCTTTCTTT
d_call: TRBD2; clone_size: NA; v_call: TRBV7-9; j_call: TRBJ2-1; cdr3_aa: CASSLETRFRLADNNEQFF; cdr3_nt: TGTGCCAGCAGCTTAGAGACGAGGTTCCGACTAGCGGACAACAATGAGCAGTTCTTC
d_call: NA; clone_size: NA; v_call: TRBV16; j_call: TRBJ1-1; cdr3_aa: CASSQSPGQLNTEAFF; cdr3_nt: TGTGCCAGCAGCCAATCCCCAGGGCAACTGAACACTGAAGCTTTCTTT
d_call: TRBD2; clone_size: once; v_call: TRBV27; j_call: TRBJ2-1; cdr3_aa: CASRFSTSGSRGEQFF; cdr3_nt: TGTGCCAGCAGATTTAGCACTAGCGGGAGTCGGGGTGAGCAGTTCTTC
d_call: TRBD2; clone_size: NA; v_call: TRBV6-5; j_call: TRBJ2-7; cdr3_aa: CASRLWTSGRACYF; cdr3_nt: TGTGCCAGCAGACTTTGGACTAGCGGGAGGGCCTGCTACTTC
d_call: NA; clone_size: NA; v_call: TRBV10-2; j_call: TRBJ1-1; cdr3_aa: CASSLPGTRANTEAFF; cdr3_nt: TGCGCCAGCAGTTTACCCGGGACAAGGGCCAACACTGAAGCTTTCTTT
d_call: NA; clone_size: NA; v_call: TRBV7-9; j_call: TRBJ1-5; cdr3_aa: CASSMTGLGNQPQHF; cdr3_nt: TGTGCCAGCAGCATGACAGGTCTTGGCAATCAGCCCCAGCATTTT
d_call: NA; clone_size: NA; v_call: TRBV30; j_call: TRBJ2-3; cdr3_aa: CAWSDSGKGTDTQYF; cdr3_nt: TGTGCCTGGAGTGATTCAGGGAAGGGTACAGATACGCAGTATTTT
d_call: TRBD1; clone_size: NA; v_call: TRBV27; j_call: TRBJ1-4; cdr3_aa: CASADSGQFSQRVEKLFF; cdr3_nt: TGTGCCAGCGCCGACTCGGGACAGTTCAGCCAGCGCGTTGAAAAACTGTTTTTT
d_call: NA; clone_size: NA; v_call: TRBV6-1; j_call: TRBJ2-7; cdr3_aa: CASSDGRALSGRRRYYEQYF; cdr3_nt: TGTGCCAGCAGTGATGGCAGGGCCCTATCAGGACGCAGGAGATACTACGAGCAGTACTTC
d_call: TRBD1; clone_size: NA; v_call: TRBV29-1; j_call: TRBJ2-7; cdr3_aa: CSERTGASYEQYF; cdr3_nt: TGCAGCGAGAGGACAGGGGCCTCCTACGAGCAGTACTTC
d_call: TRBD1; clone_size: NA; v_call: TRBV29-1; j_call: TRBJ1-4; cdr3_aa: CSVSRDRNEKLFF; cdr3_nt: TGCAGCGTCTCCCGGGACAGAAATGAAAAACTGTTTTTT
d_call: TRBD2; clone_size: NA; v_call: TRBV4-1; j_call: TRBJ2-6; cdr3_aa: CASMGGGTGANVLTF; cdr3_nt: TGCGCCAGCATGGGGGGGGGAACCGGGGCCAACGTCCTGACTTTC
d_call: TRBD1; clone_size: NA; v_call: TRBV19; j_call: TRBJ2-7; cdr3_aa: CASSFGQGYYEQYF; cdr3_nt: TGTGCCAGTAGTTTTGGACAGGGGTACTACGAGCAGTACTTC
d_call: NA; clone_size: NA; v_call: TRBV5-4; j_call: TRBJ1-2; cdr3_aa: CASSLGPENYGYTF; cdr3_nt: TGTGCCAGCAGCCTAGGCCCGGAAAACTATGGCTACACCTTC